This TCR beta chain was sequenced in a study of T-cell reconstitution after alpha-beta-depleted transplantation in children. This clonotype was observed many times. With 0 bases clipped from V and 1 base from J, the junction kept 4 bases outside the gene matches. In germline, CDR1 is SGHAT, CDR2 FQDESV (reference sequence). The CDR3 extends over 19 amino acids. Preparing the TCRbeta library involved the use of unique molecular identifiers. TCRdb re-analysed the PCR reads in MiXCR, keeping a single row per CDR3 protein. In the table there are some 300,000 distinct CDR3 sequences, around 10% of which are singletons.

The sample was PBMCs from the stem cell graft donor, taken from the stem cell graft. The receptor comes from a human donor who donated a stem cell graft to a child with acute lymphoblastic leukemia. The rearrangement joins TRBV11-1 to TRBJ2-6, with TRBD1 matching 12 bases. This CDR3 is CASSLAGTGGLSGANVLTF. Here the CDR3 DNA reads TGTGCCAGCAGCTTAGCAGGGACAGGGGGCCTTTCTGGGGCCAACGTCCTGACTTTC.